The T cell receptor beta chain described here comes from a study of Ad26.COV2.S vaccination and SARS-CoV-2 variants. Trimming took 0 bases from V and 5 from J, leaving 14 bases between them. The CDR3 extends over 15 amino acids. Germline CDR1 MGHRA, CDR2 YSYEKL. As regards this clone: The target antigen is unknown.

Study observations and caveats: Total T cell responses, in the TCR breadth and depth analyses, may have been underestimated. It was reported that spike-specific CD8+ and CD4+ T cell responses were substantially broad after vaccination. Participants in the vaccine arm had higher spike-specific TCR breadth; placebo recipients had lower. Vaccine and placebo groups showed comparable non-spike TCR breadth.

Profiled with immunoSEQ multiplex PCR; TCRdb holds only in-frame clones, not every one. The data show about 180,000 clones, around 88% seen once. This chain links TRBV4-1 with TRBJ2-7; weak D call: TRBD2 (5 bases). The source of this sequence is a human donor who had recovered from COVID-19. This specimen was peripheral blood, taken after recovery from COVID-19. This CDR3 reads CASSQERRTFDEQYF. CDR3 in DNA: TGCGCCAGCAGCCAAGAAAGGCGGACTTTCGACGAGCAGTACTTC.